A selection of T cell receptor beta chains follows, all from one sample in a study of PD-1 blockade in mismatch repair-deficient tumors. Sequencing was performed with immunoSEQ multiplex PCR; in TCRdb, only in-frame clones are kept and a portion is missing. The table records 120,000 or so clones, 70% to 90% of them present only once. Sample: peripheral blood, taken 44 weeks after starting pembrolizumab. The receptors were gathered from an adult with mismatch repair-deficient cancer. Each CDR3 is given with its conserved first and last residue. The D gene is left open where the match is weak. Clone sizes are given selectively: once, few, many, or a class where the clone is expanded.

V: TRBV6-1
J: TRBJ2-5
size: -
D: -
CDR3: CASRGTGRETQYF
DNA: TGTGCCAGCAGAGGGACCGGTCGGGAGACCCAGTACTTC

V: TRBV18
J: TRBJ2-3
size: -
D: TRBD1
CDR3: CASSPRTGGTDTQYF
DNA: TGTGCCAGCTCACCACGGACAGGAGGCACAGATACGCAGTATTTT

V: TRBV7-3
J: TRBJ2-3
size: once
D: -
CDR3: CASSLTLQSTDTQYF
DNA: TGTGCCAGCAGCTTAACTCTCCAGAGCACAGATACGCAGTATTTT

V: TRBV30
J: TRBJ1-4
size: -
D: -
CDR3: CAWSVLSGMGWGNEKLFF
DNA: TGTGCCTGGAGTGTACTGTCAGGGATGGGATGGGGTAATGAAAAACTGTTTTTT

V: TRBV29-1
J: TRBJ2-7
size: -
D: TRBD1
CDR3: CSVSGQGGNEQYF
DNA: TGCAGCGTCTCCGGACAGGGGGGCAACGAGCAGTACTTC

V: TRBV6-1
J: TRBJ1-5
size: -
D: -
CDR3: CASSERAGGVRVSHQPQHF
DNA: TGTGCCAGCAGTGAAAGGGCGGGGGGCGTTAGGGTATCTCATCAGCCCCAGCATTTT

V: TRBV4-3
J: TRBJ2-1
size: once
D: -
CDR3: CASSQDQLYNEQFF
DNA: TGCGCCAGCAGCCAAGATCAACTCTACAATGAGCAGTTCTTC

V: TRBV4-3
J: TRBJ2-3
size: -
D: -
CDR3: CASSQLLEDTQYF
DNA: TGCGCCAGCAGCCAACTACTGGAAGATACGCAGTATTTT

V: TRBV4-3
J: TRBJ1-1
size: -
D: -
CDR3: CASSSPGRLGLLNTEAFF
DNA: TGCGCCAGCAGCTCCCCGGGGAGGCTTGGGCTTTTGAACACTGAAGCTTTCTTT

V: TRBV7-9
J: TRBJ2-5
size: once
D: -
CDR3: CASSSRGYQETQYF
DNA: TGTGCCAGCAGCTCTCGGGGGTACCAAGAGACCCAGTACTTC

V: TRBV5-1
J: TRBJ2-7
size: -
D: TRBD2
CDR3: CASSPGGASGSREQYF
DNA: TGCGCCAGCAGCCCAGGAGGGGCTAGCGGGAGTCGGGAGCAGTACTTC

V: TRBV5-1
J: TRBJ1-1
size: -
D: -
CDR3: CASSTRGENTEAFF
DNA: TGCGCCAGCTCGACCCGGGGCGAGAACACTGAAGCTTTCTTT

V: TRBV5-8
J: TRBJ1-5
size: -
D: -
CDR3: CASSWGFNTGLHVNQPQHF
DNA: TGTGCCAGCAGCTGGGGCTTTAACACGGGCCTCCACGTGAATCAGCCCCAGCATTTT

V: TRBV19
J: TRBJ2-7
size: -
D: TRBD2
CDR3: CASSPGLAGPYEQYF
DNA: TGTGCCAGTAGTCCCGGACTAGCGGGACCCTACGAGCAGTACTTC

V: TRBV7-9
J: TRBJ1-3
size: -
D: TRBD1
CDR3: CASSPRDSSGNTIYF
DNA: TGTGCCAGCAGCCCCCGGGACAGCTCTGGAAACACCATATATTTT

V: TRBV27
J: TRBJ2-6
size: -
D: -
CDR3: CASSLPSGANVLTF
DNA: TGTGCCAGCAGTCTCCCCTCTGGGGCCAACGTCCTGACTTTC

V: TRBV10-2
J: TRBJ2-7
size: -
D: -
CDR3: CASRECEGPCEQYF
DNA: TGCGCCAGCAGAGAATGCGAGGGACCCTGCGAGCAGTACTTC

V: TRBV28
J: TRBJ2-7
size: -
D: TRBD1
CDR3: CASQTGGLYEQYF
DNA: TGTGCCAGCCAAACAGGGGGACTTTACGAGCAGTACTTC

V: TRBV13
J: TRBJ2-7
size: once
D: TRBD2
CDR3: CASSGGTSSYEQYF
DNA: TGTGCCAGCAGCGGAGGGACTAGCTCCTACGAGCAGTACTTC

V: TRBV7-9
J: TRBJ2-7
size: -
D: TRBD2
CDR3: CASSQNLERDSYEQYF
DNA: TGTGCCAGCAGTCAAAACTTGGAGCGGGACTCCTACGAGCAGTACTTC

V: TRBV10-3
J: TRBJ2-7
size: -
D: -
CDR3: CAISWGTYEQYF
DNA: TGTGCCATCAGTTGGGGTACCTACGAGCAGTACTTC

V: TRBV6-1
J: TRBJ1-1
size: -
D: -
CDR3: CASSEARLLNTEAFF
DNA: TGTGCCAGCAGTGAAGCAAGACTCCTGAACACTGAAGCTTTCTTT

V: TRBV5-1
J: TRBJ1-3
size: -
D: -
CDR3: CASRRDGFSGNTIYF
DNA: TGCGCCAGCAGGCGTGACGGCTTCTCTGGAAACACCATATATTTT

V: TRBV6-1
J: TRBJ2-2
size: -
D: -
CDR3: CASSAPLGASGKLFF
DNA: TGTGCCAGCAGTGCCCCCCTTGGGGCCTCCGGAAAGCTGTTTTTT

V: TRBV6-1
J: TRBJ2-1
size: -
D: TRBD2
CDR3: CASSELAGEPYNEQFF
DNA: TGTGCCAGCAGTGAATTGGCGGGAGAACCCTACAATGAGCAGTTCTTC

V: TRBV27
J: TRBJ1-5
size: once
D: -
CDR3: CASSRGGHNQPQHF
DNA: TGTGCCAGCAGTAGGGGGGGCCACAATCAGCCCCAGCATTTT